Listed below are T cell receptor beta chains from one sample, sequenced in a study of blood T cell repertoires in COVID-19. Profiling relied on immunoSEQ multiplex PCR, and the TCRdb table lists in-frame clones only, not all of them. Here the sample spans about 190,000 clones, approximately 80% being singletons. The sequencing input was peripheral blood. The source is a woman aged 45 to 65 with acute or convalescent COVID-19. Each CDR3 is given with its conserved first and last residue. D genes are given only for firm matches. The size of a clone is reported for some rows only, either as once, few or many, or as a class for expanded clones.

clone_size	v_call	d_call	j_call	cdr3_nt	cdr3_aa
few	TRBV5-1	TRBD2	TRBJ2-7	TGCGCCAGCAGCTTGGGGACGGGGGGACCCTACGAGCAGTACTTC	CASSLGTGGPYEQYF
-	TRBV5-8	-	TRBJ2-3	TGTGCCAGCACCTATACGCAGTATTTT	CASTYTQYF
-	TRBV3-1/TRBV3-2	TRBD2	TRBJ2-1	TGTGCCAGCAGCCAAGCGGCTAGCGGGGGGAATGAGCAGTTCTTC	CASSQAASGGNEQFF
-	TRBV30	-	TRBJ2-2	TGTGCCTGGACAGTTTTGAACACCGGGGAGCTGTTTTTT	CAWTVLNTGELFF
-	TRBV14	-	TRBJ1-2	TGTGCCAGCAGCCAGGCCGGGAACTATGGCTACACCTTC	CASSQAGNYGYTF
-	TRBV3-1/TRBV3-2	-	TRBJ1-1	TGTGCCAGCAGCCGAGGGGGACAGAACACTGAAGCTTTCTTT	CASSRGGQNTEAFF
-	TRBV5-5	-	TRBJ2-7	TGTGCCAGCAGCCTGGACCCGAGCGACGAGCAGTACTTC	CASSLDPSDEQYF
once	TRBV19	-	TRBJ1-1	TGTGCCAGTAGTCATTTCGGTACGGAAGCTTTCTTT	CASSHFGTEAFF
once	TRBV3-1/TRBV3-2	-	TRBJ2-1	TGTGCCAGCAGCTTGACAGGCGGAATCAGGCATGAGCAGTTCTTC	CASSLTGGIRHEQFF
few	TRBV11-3	-	TRBJ2-2	TGTGCCAGCAGCTTAGGTCCGACTGCCGGGGAGCTGTTTTTT	CASSLGPTAGELFF
-	TRBV5-1	-	TRBJ2-1	TGCGCCAGCAGCTTTACAGGGCTAGACTCCTACAATGAGCAGTTCTTC	CASSFTGLDSYNEQFF
-	TRBV5-1	-	TRBJ1-2	TGCGCCAGCAGCTTGGAGCTGTCCGACAACAACTATGGCTACACCTTC	CASSLELSDNNYGYTF
-	TRBV6-5	-	TRBJ1-6	TGTGCCAGCAGTTACTCCGGTGTTACCTATAATTCACCCCTCCACTTT	CASSYSGVTYNSPLHF
-	TRBV7-2	-	TRBJ1-1	TGTGCCAGCAGCTTCAGGGCCATGAACACTGAAGCTTTCTTT	CASSFRAMNTEAFF
-	TRBV3-1/TRBV3-2	TRBD1	TRBJ2-7	TGTGCCAGCAGCCAAGGGGGGACAGCTACCTACGAGCAGTACTTC	CASSQGGTATYEQYF
-	TRBV5-4	-	TRBJ2-2	TGTGCCAGCAGCCCGTCGCGCCGAGTGAACACCGGGGAGCTGTTTTTT	CASSPSRRVNTGELFF
once	TRBV30	TRBD1	TRBJ2-3	TGTGCCTGGGACTTGCAGGGGGCAGATACGCAGTATTTT	CAWDLQGADTQYF
-	TRBV27	TRBD1	TRBJ1-2	TGTGCCAGCAGTCTCGGGACAGGGTATGGCTACACCTTC	CASSLGTGYGYTF
-	TRBV11-3	-	TRBJ2-1	TGTGCCAGCAGCTTTGATACAGGGTGGGACAATGAGCAGTTCTTC	CASSFDTGWDNEQFF
-	TRBV6-5	TRBD2	TRBJ2-5	TGTGCCAGCAGTTATGGGGGACTAGCGGGAGGAGAGACCCAGTACTTC	CASSYGGLAGGETQYF
once	TRBV29-1	-	TRBJ2-3	TGCAGCGGTGTGATGCGACTCAGGGGTACAGATACGCAGTATTTT	CSGVMRLRGTDTQYF
-	TRBV6-5	-	TRBJ1-2	TGTGCCAGCAGTTACCAGCCCGGGTCCTACTATGGCTACACCTTC	CASSYQPGSYYGYTF
-	TRBV6-5	-	TRBJ1-3	TGTGCCAGCAGATTACAGGGCGCTGGAAACACCATATATTTT	CASRLQGAGNTIYF
-	TRBV27	-	TRBJ1-6	TGTGCCAGCAGTTTATCAGGGGAATCCCCCCTCCACTTT	CASSLSGESPLHF
-	TRBV9	-	TRBJ1-3	TGTGCCAGCAGCGTAGCCCCGACAGCCTACGGAAACACCATATATTTT	CASSVAPTAYGNTIYF
-	TRBV6-2/TRBV6-3	TRBD1	TRBJ1-1	TGTGCCAGCAGTTACCCCCGGACAGGGGGCACTGAAGCTTTCTTT	CASSYPRTGGTEAFF
few	TRBV27	-	TRBJ2-7	TGTGCCAGCAGTTCGGACATTTCTTTCTCCTACGAGCAGTACTTC	CASSSDISFSYEQYF
-	TRBV27	-	TRBJ1-5	TGTGCCAGCAGTCCCCGACAGAGTGGTCAGCCCCAGCATTTT	CASSPRQSGQPQHF
few	TRBV29-1	TRBD2	TRBJ2-2	TGCAGCGTTCAGGGAGTAGCGGGAGGGAACACCGGGGAGCTGTTTTTT	CSVQGVAGGNTGELFF
-	TRBV4-1	-	TRBJ2-6	TGCGCCAGCAGCCGGGACAAAAACTCTGGGGCCAACGTCCTGACTTTC	CASSRDKNSGANVLTF
-	TRBV14	-	TRBJ1-6	TGTGCCAGGGTACATATTCCCCAGGGGAATTCACCCCTCCACTTT	CARVHIPQGNSPLHF
-	TRBV6-5	-	TRBJ2-7	TGTGCCAGCAGTTCTCTGGGGACAAGCTACGAGCAGTACTTC	CASSSLGTSYEQYF
-	TRBV25-1	TRBD2	TRBJ2-3	TGTGCCAGCAGTGAAGGTAGCGGGAAGTCTAGCACAGATACGCAGTATTTT	CASSEGSGKSSTDTQYF
-	TRBV10-3	-	TRBJ2-7	TGTGCCGCCGGACAGCGCTACGAGCAGTACTTC	CAAGQRYEQYF
-	TRBV28	TRBD1	TRBJ1-6	TGTGCCAGCACCCCCTGGGGGACAGGGGTATCCTATAATTCACCCCTCCACTTT	CASTPWGTGVSYNSPLHF
-	TRBV10-3	TRBD1	TRBJ1-5	TGTGCCATCAGTGAGACGGGGACAGCTAATCAGCCCCAGCATTTT	CAISETGTANQPQHF
-	TRBV19	TRBD1	TRBJ1-3	TGTGCCAGTACAACAGGGGCAAGGAGGGGAAACACCATATATTTT	CASTTGARRGNTIYF
-	TRBV28	-	TRBJ2-5	TGTGCCAGCAGTTCCCAAACTAGTCGAGTAGAGACCCAGTACTTC	CASSSQTSRVETQYF
-	TRBV5-4	TRBD1	TRBJ1-2	TGTGCCAGCACCGGGACAGGAGTCTATGGCTACACCTTC	CASTGTGVYGYTF
-	TRBV6-5	-	TRBJ1-6	TGTGCCAGCAGACGGACAGTCAATTCACCCCTCCACTTT	CASRRTVNSPLHF
-	TRBV2	TRBD1	TRBJ2-2	TGTGCCAGCAGTGATGCGACAGGGTGGAACACCGGGGAGCTGTTTTTT	CASSDATGWNTGELFF
-	TRBV5-1	TRBD1	TRBJ1-1	TGCGCCAGCAGCTTGGGATCCCTGACAGGGTCCACTGAAGCTTTCTTT	CASSLGSLTGSTEAFF
-	TRBV5-8	TRBD1	TRBJ2-7	TGTGCCAGCACCCGGACAGGGGACTACGAGCAGTACTTC	CASTRTGDYEQYF
few	TRBV7-9	TRBD1	TRBJ1-1	TGTGCCAGCAGCCCCGGACAGGGGGCGAGGGCTTTCTTT	CASSPGQGARAFF
-	TRBV15	TRBD1	TRBJ1-5	TGTGCCACCAGCAGAGTTGACAGGGCAGGACAGCCCCAGCATTTT	CATSRVDRAGQPQHF
-	TRBV7-2	-	TRBJ1-2	TGTGCCAGCAGCTTAAGGGGCAACTATGGCTACACCTTC	CASSLRGNYGYTF
-	TRBV5-6	-	TRBJ1-2	TGTGCCAGCAGCTTGGAGTTGAGACAGATCTATGGCTACACCTTC	CASSLELRQIYGYTF
-	TRBV27	-	TRBJ2-3	TGTGCCAGCAGTTTATCCTCCCTTTCAGATACGCAGTATTTT	CASSLSSLSDTQYF
-	TRBV3-1/TRBV3-2	-	TRBJ1-1	TGTGCCAGCAGCCCACTACCGACAGGCACTGAAGCTTTCTTT	CASSPLPTGTEAFF
-	TRBV28	-	TRBJ1-2	TGTGCCAGCAGTTCCGCGGGTAACTATGGCTACACCTTC	CASSSAGNYGYTF
-	TRBV6-5	-	TRBJ1-6	TGTGCCAGCAGCATCCAGGGTAGATCACCCCTCCACTTT	CASSIQGRSPLHF
-	TRBV18	-	TRBJ1-2	TGTGCCAGCTCACCATTGGCCAGGGAAAGGTCTAACTATGGCTACACCTTC	CASSPLARERSNYGYTF
-	TRBV12-3/TRBV12-4	-	TRBJ2-1	TGTGCCAGCAGGACTAGACTAGAGCAGTTCTTC	CASRTRLEQFF